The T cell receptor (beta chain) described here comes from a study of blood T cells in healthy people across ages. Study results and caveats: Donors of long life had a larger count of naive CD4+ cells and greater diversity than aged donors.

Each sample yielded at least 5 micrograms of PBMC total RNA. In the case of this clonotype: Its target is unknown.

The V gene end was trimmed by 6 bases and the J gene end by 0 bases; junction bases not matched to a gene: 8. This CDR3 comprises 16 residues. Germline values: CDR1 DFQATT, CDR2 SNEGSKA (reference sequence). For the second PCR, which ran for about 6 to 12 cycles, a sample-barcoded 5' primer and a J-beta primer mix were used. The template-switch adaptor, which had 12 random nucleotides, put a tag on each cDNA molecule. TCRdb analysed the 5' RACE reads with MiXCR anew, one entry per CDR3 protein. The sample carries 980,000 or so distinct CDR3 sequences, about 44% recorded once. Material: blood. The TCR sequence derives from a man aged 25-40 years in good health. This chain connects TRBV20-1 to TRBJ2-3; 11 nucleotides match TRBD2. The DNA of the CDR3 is TGCAGTGCGCCACTAGCGGGAGCGGGAAGCACAGATACGCAGTATTTT. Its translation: CSAPLAGAGSTDTQYF.